These 2 T cell receptor beta chains were sequenced from one sample in a study of blood T cell repertoires in COVID-19. Clones were read by immunoSEQ multiplex PCR, and TCRdb kept only the in-frame ones, dropping some. Of over 200,000 clones in the sample, about 93% were seen once. The specimen was peripheral blood. All receptors derive from a man aged 60 to 75 with COVID-19, enrolled during active disease.

J is TRBJ1-2 and V is TRBV19, with 8 positions matching TRBD1. This CDR3 is 13 amino acids long. V lost 5 bases, J lost 4 bases, and 3 bases stayed unmatched. Germline CDR1 LNHDA, CDR2 SQIVND (reference sequence). The CDR3 DNA is TGTGCCAGTAGTCTCGACAGGGGCTATGGCTACACCTTC. Translation: CASSLDRGYGYTF. Together with reference TRBV19 and TRBJ1-2, the CDR3 gives the full variable domain: DGGITQSPKYLFRKEGQNVTLSCEQNLNHDAMYWYRQDPGQGLRLIYYSQIVNDFQKGDIAEGYSVSREKKESFPLTVTSAQKNPTAFYLCASSLDRGYGYTFGSGTRLTVV.

The V gene is TRBV5-1, the J gene TRBJ2-6, with 8 positions matching TRBD1. V lost 4 bases to trimming and J lost 0 bases; unmatched junction nucleotides: 6. The germline V gene has CDR1 SGHRS and CDR2 YFSETQ. This CDR3 region has 17 residues. The CDR3 DNA is TGCGCCAGCAGCCTTACAGGGGGAGGCTCTGGGGCCAACGTCCTGACTTTC. Translated: CASSLTGGGSGANVLTF.